Listed below are T cell receptor beta chains from one sample, sequenced in a study of blood T cell repertoires in COVID-19. Assay: immunoSEQ multiplex PCR; the TCRdb copy retains only in-frame clones and omits some. Of under 250,000 clones listed, over 75% are singletons. The sample taken for sequencing was PBMCs or T cells enriched from blood (not recorded which). The receptors stem from a woman aged 50 to 60 with acute COVID-19. The CDR3 runs from the conserved cysteine through the conserved F or W. Fields, in order: D gene, clone size, J gene, V gene, CDR3 protein, CDR3 DNA. A D gene is named only where the DNA matches it firmly. Some rows have no size entry. The others give once, few or many, or a class for an expanded clone.

TRBD2 | - | TRBJ2-1 | TRBV9 | CASSASGLAAYYNEQFF | TGTGCCAGCAGCGCATCCGGACTAGCGGCCTATTACAATGAGCAGTTCTTC
TRBD1 | - | TRBJ1-2 | TRBV11-3 | CASSSDRGYGYTF | TGTGCCAGCAGCTCGGACAGGGGGTATGGCTACACCTTC
- | - | TRBJ1-3 | TRBV25-1 | CASEGFSGNTIYF | TGTGCCAGCGAGGGCTTTTCCGGAAACACCATATATTTT
TRBD2 | - | TRBJ2-7 | TRBV27 | CASSPGRGLSYEQYF | TGTGCCAGCAGTCCCGGGAGGGGACTCTCCTACGAGCAGTACTTC
- | - | TRBJ1-1 | TRBV7-9 | CASSLASGLNTEAFF | TGTGCCAGCAGCTTAGCCTCGGGACTCAACACTGAAGCTTTCTTT
- | once | TRBJ1-1 | TRBV25-1 | CASSEYWQGAGTEAFF | TGTGCCAGCAGTGAATATTGGCAGGGTGCCGGCACTGAAGCTTTCTTT
TRBD2 | few | TRBJ2-5 | TRBV5-1 | CASSLSGGEETQYF | TGCGCCAGCAGCTTGTCGGGGGGAGAAGAGACCCAGTACTTC
- | - | TRBJ1-2 | TRBV10-3 | CAITPDSLYGYTF | TGTGCCATCACCCCGGACAGCTTATATGGCTACACCTTC
- | - | TRBJ1-1 | TRBV5-4 | CAFTGTTEAFF | TGTGCCTTCACAGGGACCACTGAAGCTTTCTTT
- | - | TRBJ1-6 | TRBV5-1 | CASSFSEGNSPLHF | TGCGCCAGCAGCTTCAGCGAGGGTAATTCACCCCTCCACTTT
- | - | TRBJ1-5 | TRBV29-1 | CSVGTSNQPQHF | TGCAGCGTTGGGACATCGAATCAGCCCCAGCATTTT
- | - | TRBJ2-7 | TRBV5-6 | CASSLQREQYF | TGTGCCAGCAGCTTACAACGCGAGCAGTACTTC
- | - | TRBJ1-3 | TRBV6-5 | CASSYSRSNSGNTIYF | TGTGCCAGCAGTTACTCGCGGAGTAACTCTGGAAACACCATATATTTT
- | - | TRBJ2-7 | TRBV5-1 | CASSGEGTGGQYF | TGCGCCAGCAGCGGGGAGGGGACAGGCGGCCAGTACTTC
- | - | TRBJ2-7 | TRBV6-5 | CASTRGSFSYEQYF | TGTGCCAGCACCCGCGGCTCCTTCTCCTACGAGCAGTACTTC
TRBD1 | - | TRBJ2-1 | TRBV13 | CASSSFLGQEYYNEQFF | TGTGCCAGCAGCTCCTTCCTGGGACAGGAGTACTACAATGAGCAGTTCTTC
TRBD1 | - | TRBJ2-7 | TRBV6-5 | CASTAQGAMGEQYF | TGTGCCAGCACTGCGCAGGGGGCCATGGGCGAGCAGTACTTC
TRBD2 | - | TRBJ2-5 | TRBV18 | CASSPVSGGQETQYF | TGTGCCAGCTCACCTGTCAGCGGGGGGCAAGAGACCCAGTACTTC
TRBD2 | - | TRBJ2-3 | TRBV6-2/TRBV6-3 | CASSLLTGGYTDTQYF | TGTGCCAGCAGTCTCCTAACGGGGGGGTACACAGATACGCAGTATTTT
TRBD1 | once | TRBJ1-3 | TRBV4-1 | CASSQVRLGTGSGNTIYF | TGCGCCAGCAGCCAAGTTCGGCTCGGGACAGGCTCTGGAAACACCATATATTTT
TRBD2 | - | TRBJ2-7 | TRBV10-2 | CASLELAGVPPKGQYF | TGCGCCAGCCTGGAGCTAGCGGGGGTGCCTCCTAAGGGGCAGTACTTC
TRBD1 | - | TRBJ1-5 | TRBV7-9 | CASSLVTGGFNQPQHF | TGTGCCAGCAGCTTAGTGACAGGGGGTTTCAATCAGCCCCAGCATTTT
TRBD2 | once | TRBJ2-3 | TRBV4-1 | CASSQGTSGGATDTQYF | TGCGCCAGCAGCCAAGGGACTAGCGGGGGGGCCACAGATACGCAGTATTTT
TRBD1 | - | TRBJ1-5 | TRBV18 | CASSQGTDQPQHF | TGTGCCAGCTCACAAGGGACAGATCAGCCCCAGCATTTT
- | - | TRBJ1-2 | TRBV18 | CASSSNSGYTF | TGTGCCAGCTCATCTAACAGTGGCTACACCTTC
- | - | TRBJ2-1 | TRBV4-3 | CASSQDERAGYNEQFF | TGCGCCAGCAGCCAAGATGAACGGGCGGGGTACAATGAGCAGTTCTTC
TRBD1 | - | TRBJ2-2 | TRBV7-9 | CASSLRDRDTGELFF | TGTGCCAGCAGCCTACGGGACAGAGACACCGGGGAGCTGTTTTTT
TRBD1 | - | TRBJ2-7 | TRBV3-1/TRBV3-2 | CASSQSDRVVEQYF | TGTGCCAGCAGCCAATCGGACAGGGTCGTGGAGCAGTACTTC
TRBD1 | - | TRBJ1-2 | TRBV25-1 | CASNPPGQGADGYTF | TGTGCCAGCAACCCCCCGGGGCAGGGGGCGGATGGCTACACCTTC
- | - | TRBJ1-1 | TRBV7-9 | CASSLAGAGSNTEAFF | TGTGCCAGCAGCTTAGCGGGGGCAGGGTCGAACACTGAAGCTTTCTTT
TRBD1 | few | TRBJ1-4 | TRBV7-8 | CASSPVIPAGTGDEKLFF | TGTGCCAGCAGCCCCGTTATCCCCGCCGGGACAGGGGATGAAAAACTGTTTTTT
TRBD2 | - | TRBJ2-5 | TRBV27 | CASSTRLAGDQETQYF | TGTGCCAGCAGTACCAGACTAGCGGGGGATCAAGAGACCCAGTACTTC
- | - | TRBJ1-1 | TRBV2 | CASSVSGEGGTEAFF | TGTGCCAGCAGTGTATCAGGGGAAGGTGGCACTGAAGCTTTCTTT
- | few | TRBJ1-2 | TRBV10-3 | CASRPTGNYGYTF | TGTGCCAGCCGCCCGACAGGAAACTATGGCTACACCTTC
TRBD1 | - | TRBJ1-2 | TRBV9 | CASSVGDREYGYTF | TGTGCCAGCAGCGTAGGGGACAGGGAGTATGGCTACACCTTC
- | once | TRBJ2-1 | TRBV5-6 | CASSSSQALGSGEQFF | TGTGCCAGCAGCTCTTCACAGGCCCTCGGTTCTGGTGAGCAGTTCTTC
- | - | TRBJ2-7 | TRBV7-2 | CASSLTRGDSYEQYF | TGTGCCAGCAGCTTAACCAGGGGGGACTCCTACGAGCAGTACTTC
- | - | TRBJ2-5 | TRBV4-1 | CASSQAISTGETQYF | TGCGCCAGCAGCCAAGCCATTTCAACAGGGGAGACCCAGTACTTC